This TCR beta chain was identified during a study of T cell repertoires in cytomegalovirus infection. Study results and limitations: Predominance within the ex vivo response was attributable to HLA-C-restricted CMV-specific TCR beta clonotypes.

Per the germline V gene, CDR1 is DFQATT and CDR2 is SNEGSKA (reference sequence). Trimming cost V 1 base and J 0 bases; bases outside gene matches: 6. This CDR3 has 16 residues. TCRdb reprocessed the reads via MiXCR and lists one record per CDR3 protein. The repertoire holds over 300,000 distinct CDR3 sequences, more than 9% seen once, with 3.5% to 4.5% in the top ten. In the case of this clonotype: Its antigen is unknown.

This sequence joins TRBV20-1 and TRBJ1-3; 7 bases align to TRBD1. The sequence was obtained from a human donor in good health (CMV status not recorded). Some clones in this sample may be carry-over from other donors' samples. The sequencing sample was made of PBMCs. The CDR3 region has the DNA TGCAGTGCTAGAGGCGGACAGGTCAACTCTGGAAACACCATATATTTT. It codes for CSARGGQVNSGNTIYF.